This T cell receptor beta chain was sequenced for a study of shared clonotypes between healthy human individuals. Findings of the study overall: The diversity represented, both genetic and in exposure history, was limited by few donors.

Deep was the level used in running the assay. Data came from immunoSEQ multiplex PCR; TCRdb stores just in-frame clones and leaves some out. Among hundreds of thousands of clones listed, just under 97% were seen once. Positively selected for CCR7, the CD45RO-negative cells used as naive CD8 cells excluded terminally differentiated effector memory CD45RA+ cells. Germline CDR1 SQVTM, CDR2 ANQGSEA. The CDR3 runs to 12 residues. For this clone: The antigen remains undetermined. One end of the junction does not line up with germline, which may come from a read error.

The source of this sequence is a woman aged 30 to 39 in good health. The genes are TRBV29-1 and TRBJ2-1; 9 nucleotides agree with TRBD2. The source material was naive CD8+ T cells sorted from blood. CDR3 sequence: CSVEDGLAGMVF. CDR3 sequence (DNA): TGCAGCGTTGAAGATGGGCTAGCGGGAATGGTCTTC.